Each of the 7 T cell receptor beta chains below was sequenced from the same sample in a study of cytomegalovirus exposure and HLA in healthy donors. The PCR was carried out with 60 Vbeta primers and 13 Jbeta primers. TCRdb's table, derived via immunoSEQ multiplex PCR, lists solely in-frame clones and lacks some. The sample lists 75,000 to 100,000 clones; about 80% were seen once. Sequencing was done on a sample of PBMCs. The receptors stem from a man between 35 and 55 years old in good health and CMV-seronegative.

Here the CDR3 reads CASSTRTGVANEQFF. In nucleotides, the CDR3 is TGTGCCAGCAGCACAAGGACAGGGGTGGCCAATGAGCAGTTCTTC. The chain combines TRBV11-2 with TRBJ2-1; 9 bases are a match to TRBD1. The CDR3 runs to 15 residues. In germline, CDR1 is SGHAT, CDR2 FQNNGV. Trimming removed 5 bases from V and 6 bases from J; junction bases left unmatched: 8. The full variable domain, with the rest looked up from reference TRBV11-2 and TRBJ2-1, is EAGVAQSPRYKIIEKRQSVAFWCNPISGHATLYWYQQILGQGPKLLIQFQNNGVVDDSQLPKDRFSAERLKGVDSTLKIQPAKLEDSAVYLCASSTRTGVANEQFFGPGTRLTVL.

V is TRBV5-1 and J is TRBJ1-6; tentatively, D is TRBD1 (6 bases). The CDR3 extends over 14 amino acids. The germline CDR1 and CDR2 sequences are SGHRS and YFSETQ. The germline V and J ends were trimmed by 2 bases and 8 bases, with 11 bases remaining between them. As DNA, the CDR3 is TGCGCCAGCAGCTTCAGGACAGCAGATTCACCCCTCCACTTT. Protein: CASSFRTADSPLHF.

In this sample, this clone turned up once. The rearrangement uses TRBV18 and TRBJ1-4; D gene uncertain. This CDR3 spans 16 amino acids. V lost 3 bases to trimming and J lost 0 bases, with 11 bases between them. Germline assignment: CDR1 KGHSH and CDR2 LQKENI. CDR3 loop: CASSPKGDATNEKLFF. CDR3 sequence (DNA): TGTGCCAGCTCACCTAAAGGAGACGCAACTAATGAAAAACTGTTTTTT. The full variable domain, completed using reference TRBV18 and TRBJ1-4, is NAGVMQNPRHLVRRRGQEARLRCSPMKGHSHVYWYRQLPEEGLKFMVYLQKENIIDESGMPKERFSAEFPKEGPSILRIQQVVRGDSAAYFCASSPKGDATNEKLFFGSGTQLSVL.

This clone has a single count. The genes are TRBV28 and TRBJ2-7, with a possible D match to TRBD2 (6 bases). Germline V gene sequence: CDR1 MDHEN, CDR2 SYDVKM. Trimming shortened V by 3 bases and J by 6 bases, and 15 bases separated the two germline ends. The CDR3 sequence is 14 residues long. CDR3 region: CASSFAGLRGEQYF. CDR3 DNA sequence: TGTGCCAGCAGTTTCGCGGGGCTTCGTGGCGAGCAGTACTTC.

V gene TRBV27 combines with J gene TRBJ2-1; D is perhaps TRBD1 (6 bases). Deletions cut 0 bases from V and 5 bases from J, with 8 bases between. The CDR3 loop spans 14 amino acids. Looked up from germline, CDR1 is MNHEY and CDR2 is SMNVEV (reference sequence). The DNA of the CDR3 is TGTGCCAGCAGTTTATCGGGGGCCCACAATGAGCAGTTCTTC. Its translation: CASSLSGAHNEQFF.

This clone has a handful of counts. The gene calls are TRBV29-1 and TRBJ2-7, with TRBD1 matching 9 bases. CDR1 and CDR2 (germline): SQVTM, ANQGSEA. With V trimmed by 0 bases and J by 6 bases, 3 bases remained unmatched. The CDR3 sequence is 13 residues long. CDR3: CSVEDGQGIEQYF. The DNA of the CDR3 is TGCAGCGTTGAAGATGGACAGGGGATCGAGCAGTACTTC.

V usage is TRBV19 and J usage is TRBJ1-2; D is unclear. The CDR3 sequence is 15 residues long. CDR1 and CDR2 (germline): LNHDA, SQIVND (reference sequence). Trimming took 0 bases from V and 4 from J, leaving 12 bases between them. As DNA, the CDR3 is TGTGCCAGTAGTATAGATGTCGGAGGAGCCTATGGCTACACCTTC. Translated, it gives CASSIDVGGAYGYTF.